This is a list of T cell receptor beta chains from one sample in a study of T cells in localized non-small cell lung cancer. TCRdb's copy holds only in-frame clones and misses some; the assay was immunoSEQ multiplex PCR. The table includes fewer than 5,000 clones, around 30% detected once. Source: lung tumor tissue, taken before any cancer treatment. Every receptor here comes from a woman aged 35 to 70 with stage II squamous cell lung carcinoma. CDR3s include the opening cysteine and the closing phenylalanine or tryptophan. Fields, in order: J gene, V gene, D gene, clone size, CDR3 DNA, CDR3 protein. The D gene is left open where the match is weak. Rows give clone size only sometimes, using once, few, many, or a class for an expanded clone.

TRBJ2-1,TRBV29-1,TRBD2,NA,TGCAGCGTTCTATTGTTTGTTCTCGCGGGAGGGCCCAATGAGCAGTTCTTC,CSVLLFVLAGGPNEQFF
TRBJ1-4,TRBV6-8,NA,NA,TGTGCCAGCAGGAGCCCCTCCCGCGACGTTAATGAAAAACTGTTTTTT,CASRSPSRDVNEKLFF
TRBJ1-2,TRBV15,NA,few,TGTGCCACCAGCAGAGGCGCGGACAATAACTATGGCTACACCTTC,CATSRGADNNYGYTF
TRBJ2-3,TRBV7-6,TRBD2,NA,TGTGCCAGCAGCCCCGGGACTAGCGGGTTTCCTAGCACAGATACGCAGTATTTT,CASSPGTSGFPSTDTQYF
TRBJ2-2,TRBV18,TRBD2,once,TGTGCCAGCTCACCATCCGGGGGGGGAACGAACACCGGGGAGCTGTTTTTT,CASSPSGGGTNTGELFF
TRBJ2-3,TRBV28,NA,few,TGTGCCAGCAGTTTAGTTTCAAGCACAGATACGCAGTATTTT,CASSLVSSTDTQYF
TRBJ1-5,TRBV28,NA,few,TGTGCCAGCAGTTCGGGGGCGGGGGATCAGCCCCAGCATTTT,CASSSGAGDQPQHF
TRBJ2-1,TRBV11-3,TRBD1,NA,TGTGCCAGCAGCCCGACAGGGGGCCCCTACAATGAGCAGTTCTTC,CASSPTGGPYNEQFF
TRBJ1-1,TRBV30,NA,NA,TGTGCCTGGAGTGTAACAGGGCAAACTGAAGCTTTCTTT,CAWSVTGQTEAFF
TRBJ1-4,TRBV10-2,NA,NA,TGCGCCACCTCAGACAGGATCAATGAAAAACTGTTTTTT,CATSDRINEKLFF
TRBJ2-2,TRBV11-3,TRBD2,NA,TGTGCTAGCAGCTTCGGGGGGTTGACCGGGGAGCTGTTTTTT,CASSFGGLTGELFF
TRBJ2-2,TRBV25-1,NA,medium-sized,TGTGCCAGCAGAGATACAGGGACCGGGGAGCTGTTTTTT,CASRDTGTGELFF
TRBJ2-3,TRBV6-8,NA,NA,TGTGCCAGCAGCCGGGACTTCGGCACAGATACGCAGTATTTT,CASSRDFGTDTQYF
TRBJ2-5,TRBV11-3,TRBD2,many,TGTGCCAGCAGCCCAATCGGACTAGCGGGAGGTGAGACCCAGTACTTC,CASSPIGLAGGETQYF
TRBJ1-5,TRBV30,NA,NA,TGTGCCTGGAGTTGGGGGGCGAGGCAGCCCCAGCATTTT,CAWSWGARQPQHF
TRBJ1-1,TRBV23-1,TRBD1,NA,TGCGCCAGCAGTCAATCGCCCGGACAGGGGACGAACACTGAAGCTTTCTTT,CASSQSPGQGTNTEAFF
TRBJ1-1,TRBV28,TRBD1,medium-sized,TGTGCCAGCAGTTTAGTCCGGGGACAGGCAGAAGCTTTCTTT,CASSLVRGQAEAFF
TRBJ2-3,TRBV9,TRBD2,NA,TGTGCCAGCAGGGGCCTAGCGGGAGGTGAAGTAGATACGCAGTATTTT,CASRGLAGGEVDTQYF
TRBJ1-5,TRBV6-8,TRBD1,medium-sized,TGTGCCAGCAGTTACTCGACAGGGGATCAGCCCCAGCATTTT,CASSYSTGDQPQHF
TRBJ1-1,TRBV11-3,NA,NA,TGTGCCAGCAGCCTCCTACAGGGCAACACTGAAGCTTTCTTT,CASSLLQGNTEAFF
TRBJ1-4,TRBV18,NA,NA,TGTGCCAGCTCCGGCGGGGCGGCGGGTGAAAAACTGTTTTTT,CASSGGAAGEKLFF
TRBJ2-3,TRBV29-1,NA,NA,TGCAGCGTCCCCGTGAGGGGGGCAGATACGCAGTATTTT,CSVPVRGADTQYF
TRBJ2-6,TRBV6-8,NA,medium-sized,TGTGCCAGCGAAAGGGACACTTCCCTTTCTGGGGCCAACGTCCTGACTTTC,CASERDTSLSGANVLTF
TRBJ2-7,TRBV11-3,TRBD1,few,TGTGCCAGCAGTATACAGGGGGTTAGGTACGAGCAGTACTTC,CASSIQGVRYEQYF
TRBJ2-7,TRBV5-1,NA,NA,TGCGCCAGCAGCAACCGGGACTGGAGCTCCTACGAGCAGTACTTC,CASSNRDWSSYEQYF
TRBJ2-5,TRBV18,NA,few,TGTGCCAGCTCACCAGGGCCGGGTTTGGAGACCCAGTACTTC,CASSPGPGLETQYF
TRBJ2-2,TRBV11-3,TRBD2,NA,TGTGCCAGCAGCCGCCTAGCGGGAGGGGGGCCAACCGGGGAGCTGTTTTTT,CASSRLAGGGPTGELFF